This T cell receptor (beta chain) was obtained from a study of T cell repertoires in cytomegalovirus infection. At the level of the study: Public signatures in TCR beta pointed to CMV infection and matching HLA type.

Study results and limitations: It was HLA-C-restricted CMV-specific TCR beta clonotypes that dominated the response ex vivo. Totalled public TCR beta family frequency picked out people who carried CMV plus the relevant HLA.

TCRdb redid the calling of the reads with MiXCR, one entry per CDR3 protein. The data contain some 270,000 distinct CDR3 sequences, 17% of them seen just once; the ten biggest clones take up roughly 45%. This clonotype was counted ten times or more. As yet, its antigen is unknown. The CDR3 runs to 13 residues. CDR1 is SEHNR, CDR2 FQNEAQ, per germline (reference sequence). Trimming removed 5 bases from V and 5 bases from J, with 10 bases in between. Sequencing was carried out using CD8+ T cells from PBMCs. This chain links TRBV7-9 with TRBJ2-1; D not certain. The sequence was collected from a human donor in good health (CMV status not recorded). Some clones in this sample may be carry-over from other donors' samples. In DNA, the CDR3 is TGTGCCAGCAGCATCGACTGGAACAATGAGCAGTTCTTC. As protein: CASSIDWNNEQFF.